This T cell receptor (beta chain) was profiled in a study of beta chain features in type 1 diabetes. Turning to the study itself: Over all samples combined, about 99,000,000 sorted cells were examined.

Overall study findings and caveats: All four CD4+ subsets from Type 1 diabetes patients carried moderately but significantly shorter TCRB CDR3s.

With regard to this clone: What it recognizes is unknown.

Expressed TCRB transcripts were sequenced after all isolated RNA was converted to cDNA. Only in-frame clones appear in the TCRdb table, and some are missing; sequencing was by immunoSEQ multiplex PCR. Of approximately 240,000 clones in the sample, 15% to 20% were seen once. A heparinised blood draw that averaged roughly 100 mL was obtained once from each donor. Via the markers CD45RO/CCR7/CD25/CD127/CD95/CD27, stem cell-like memory, regulatory, central memory and naive CD4+ cells were sorted. Germline assignment: CDR1 SEHNR and CDR2 FQNEAQ (reference sequence). V lost 3 bases and J 5 bases, leaving 11 bases between the germline ends. The CDR3 is made up of 13 amino acids.

The chain recombines TRBV7-9 with TRBJ2-7, with D possibly called TRBD1 or TRBD2 (5 bases each). The sequenced material came from naive CD4+ T cells from blood. This TCR was sampled from a man aged 25-45 years with type 1 diabetes. The DNA for the CDR3 is TGTGCCAGCAGCTTTGGGGGTCCCGACGAGCAGTACTTC. This sequence encodes CASSFGGPDEQYF.